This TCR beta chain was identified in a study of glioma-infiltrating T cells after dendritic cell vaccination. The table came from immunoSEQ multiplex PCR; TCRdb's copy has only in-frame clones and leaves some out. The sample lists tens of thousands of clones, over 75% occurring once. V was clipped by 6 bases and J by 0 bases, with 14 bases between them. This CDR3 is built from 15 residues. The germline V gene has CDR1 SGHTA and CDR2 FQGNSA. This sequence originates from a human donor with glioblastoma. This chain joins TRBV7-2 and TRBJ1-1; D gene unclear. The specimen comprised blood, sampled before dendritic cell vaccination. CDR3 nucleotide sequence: TGTGCCAGCAGTTTTAAGGGAGGGATGAACACTGAAGCTTTCTTT. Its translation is CASSFKGGMNTEAFF.